These 32 T cell receptor beta chains share one sample of origin, sequenced in a study of shared clonotypes between healthy human individuals. Terminally differentiated effector memory CD45RA+ cells were left out of the naive CD8 fraction, which was CD45RO-negative and positively selected for CCR7. Assay used: immunoSEQ multiplex PCR; TCRdb lists only in-frame clones, some missing. The sample contains hundreds of thousands of clones, just over 90% of which appear only once. The sequenced material came from naive CD8+ T cells sorted from blood. The receptor set was obtained from a young man in good health.

The gene calls are TRBV10-1 and TRBJ2-1; D gene ambiguous. The CDR3 is 13 residues long. Per germline, CDR1 WNHNN and CDR2 SYGVQD (reference sequence). The V end was cut by 0 bases, the J end by 4 bases, with 4 bases between. DNA for the CDR3: TGCGCCAGCAGTGAGTCGGGTTACAATGAGCAGTTCTTC. It specifies CASSESGYNEQFF.

V gene TRBV7-9 combines with J gene TRBJ1-1, with D unresolved. Per the germline V gene, CDR1 is SEHNR and CDR2 is FQNEAQ (reference sequence). This CDR3 has 12 amino acids. V lost 5 bases and J lost 7, with 11 bases in between. The CDR3 DNA reads TGTGCCAGCAGCCGAGCAGCCAATGAAGCTTTCTTT. Translated, it gives CASSRAANEAFF.

The CDR3 nucleotides read TGTGCCAGCAGTCCCACACCGGGACTAGCGGGAATCGCAGATACGCAGTATTTT. Protein: CASSPTPGLAGIADTQYF. The chain has TRBV27 and TRBJ2-3; 13 bases fit TRBD2. CDR1 MNHEY and CDR2 SMNVEV come from the germline V gene (reference sequence). J was trimmed by 4 bases and V by 5 bases; bases with no gene match: 12. The CDR3 covers 18 residues.

The V gene is TRBV2, the J gene TRBJ1-1; 7 nucleotides line up with TRBD1. The germline CDR1 and CDR2 sequences are SNHLY and FYNNEI. The V segment lost 4 bases and the J segment 2 bases; nucleotides outside the gene matches: 16. The CDR3 contains 18 residues. The CDR3 nucleotides are TGTGCCAGCAGTGTACGTGAGATACAGGGGTCCGGAAACACTGAAGCTTTCTTT. Translating it yields CASSVREIQGSGNTEAFF.

The chain is built from TRBV12-5 and TRBJ2-1; D might be TRBD2 (6 bases). V was pared by 6 bases and J by 7 bases, with 22 bases between. This CDR3 is built from 16 residues. Germline V CDR1 and CDR2: LGHNT, FRNRAP. DNA of the CDR3: TGTGCTAGTGGGCCAACCGGGACTGGACTCTGGAATGAGCAGTTCTTC. Translated, it gives CASGPTGTGLWNEQFF.

This chain connects TRBV5-4 to TRBJ2-4; a possible D gene is TRBD1 (5 bases). CDR1 is SGHNT, CDR2 YYREEE, per germline (reference sequence). With 1 base removed from V and 0 bases from J, the gap between germline ends came to 20 bases. CDR3 length equals 19 residues. The CDR3 sequence: CASSLPPWPRALAKNIQYF. In DNA, the CDR3 is TGTGCCAGCAGCTTGCCCCCTTGGCCCAGGGCCCTAGCCAAAAACATTCAGTACTTC.

The chain has TRBV5-6 and TRBJ2-7, with D maybe TRBD1 (5 bases). Trimming pared 5 bases from V and 0 bases from J, leaving 12 bases between. The CDR3 has 14 residues. The germline CDR1 and CDR2 sequences are SGHDT and YYEEEE. The CDR3 bases are TGTGCCAGCAGTTTTGACAGTGACTCCTACGAGCAGTACTTC. This codes for CASSFDSDSYEQYF.

V gene TRBV19 combines with J gene TRBJ2-2; 8 bases map to TRBD1. The germline gives CDR1 LNHDA, CDR2 SQIVND (reference sequence). The CDR3 contains 14 residues. V was clipped by 6 bases and J by 8 bases; unmatched bases: 8. The CDR3 DNA sequence: TGTGCCAGTAGGGCCTCAGGGGGCGGTGGGGAGCTGTTTTTT. This gives the protein CASRASGGGGELFF.

The rearrangement links TRBV5-6 to TRBJ2-1, with 9 bases matching TRBD1. Germline V lookup: CDR1 SGHDT, CDR2 YYEEEE. J was trimmed by 0 bases and V by 0 bases; bases with no gene match: 4. The CDR3 length is 17 residues. CDR3 DNA sequence: TGTGCCAGCAGCTTGGGACAGGGGGTGAGCTCCTACAATGAGCAGTTCTTC. Translation: CASSLGQGVSSYNEQFF. Full variable domain (outside the CDR3, taken from reference TRBV5-6 and TRBJ2-1): DAGVTQSPTHLIKTRGQQVTLRCSPKSGHDTVSWYQQALGQGPQFIFQYYEEEERQRGNFPDRFSGHQFPNYSSELNVNALLLGDSALYLCASSLGQGVSSYNEQFFGPGTRLTVL.

J is TRBJ2-2 and V is TRBV11-2; no firm D call. This CDR3 region has 14 residues. Germline V CDR1 and CDR2: SGHAT, FQNNGV. V lost 3 bases and J 0 bases, leaving 5 bases between the germline ends. In DNA form, the CDR3 reads TGTGCCAGCAGCTTTGGAACGAACACCGGGGAGCTGTTTTTT. This sequence encodes CASSFGTNTGELFF.

The chain is built from TRBV4-1 and TRBJ2-7; D unclear. Trimming took 3 bases from V and 5 from J, leaving 11 bases between them. The CDR3 is 13 residues long. Germline V gene lookup returns CDR1 MGHRA and CDR2 YSYEKL. This CDR3 is CASSHPVADEQYF. CDR3 nucleotide sequence: TGCGCCAGCAGCCACCCGGTGGCCGACGAGCAGTACTTC.

The chain uses TRBV9 and TRBJ2-2; 11 bases align to TRBD2. The CDR3 totals 17 residues. V gave up 2 bases and J gave up 5 bases; unmatched junction bases: 8. Germline CDR1 SGDLS, CDR2 YYNGEE. Here the CDR3 DNA reads TGTGCCAGCAGCGTTGACGGGACTAGCGGCTATACCGGGGAGCTGTTTTTT. Its translation is CASSVDGTSGYTGELFF. The full variable domain, in which reference TRBV9 and TRBJ2-2 provide the parts outside the CDR3, is DSGVTQTPKHLITATGQRVTLRCSPRSGDLSVYWYQQSLDQGLQFLIQYYNGEERAKGNILERFSAQQFPDLHSELNLSSLELGDSALYFCASSVDGTSGYTGELFFGEGSRLTVL.

The chain uses TRBV27 and TRBJ1-2, with 8 bases that match TRBD1. With 0 bases clipped from V and 8 bases from J, the junction kept 5 bases outside the gene matches. CDR1 and CDR2 (germline): MNHEY, SMNVEV (reference sequence). CDR3 length: 14 amino acids. The CDR3 DNA reads TGTGCCAGCAGTTTATCCCCAGGGGGCGACGGCTACACCTTC. Residues: CASSLSPGGDGYTF.

V gene TRBV19 combines with J gene TRBJ1-2; D is ambiguous. The germline V and J ends were trimmed by 6 bases and 1 base, with 15 bases remaining between them. Per germline, CDR1 LNHDA and CDR2 SQIVND (reference sequence). CDR3 length: 15 residues. The chain's CDR3 is CASSTNSPLNYGYTF. The DNA of the CDR3 is TGTGCCAGTAGCACAAACAGCCCGCTTAACTATGGCTACACCTTC.

This chain connects TRBV19 to TRBJ2-2; 8 positions match TRBD1. The CDR3 contains 15 residues. The J segment lost 5 bases and the V segment lost 4 bases, leaving 6 bases of the junction unmatched. The V gene's germline CDR1 is LNHDA and CDR2 SQIVND (reference sequence). CDR3 nucleotide sequence: TGTGCCAGTAGTACCGGACAGGGATGGACCGGGGAGCTGTTTTTT. This translates into CASSTGQGWTGELFF.

The CDR3 DNA follows: TGTGCCAGCAGTGGCGGGGGACTAGCGGGAGTTTCGTACACCGGGGAGCTGTTTTTT. Translation: CASSGGGLAGVSYTGELFF. The J gene is TRBJ2-2, the V gene TRBV9; 14 bases match TRBD2. V was pared by 5 bases and J by 3 bases, with 12 bases of the junction left unmatched. The CDR3 extends over 19 amino acids. Looked up from germline, CDR1 is SGDLS and CDR2 is YYNGEE.

The chain employs TRBV6-6 and TRBJ2-1, with 8 bases that match TRBD1. The germline V gene encodes CDR1 MNHNY and CDR2 SVGAGI (reference sequence). The ends lost 5 bases at V and 10 bases at J; junction bases unmatched: 13. CDR3 size: 15 residues. CDR3 loop: CASSPTGTGLEEQFF. In nucleotides, the CDR3 is TGTGCCAGCAGTCCCACCGGGACAGGATTAGAGGAGCAGTTCTTC.

This rearrangement joins TRBV7-9 to TRBJ1-4, with a weak D call TRBD1 (6 bases). V lost 4 bases to trimming and J lost 0 bases, with 15 bases between them. The CDR3 runs 17 residues. The germline V gene encodes CDR1 SEHNR and CDR2 FQNEAQ (reference sequence). The CDR3 reads CASSSHRAVATNEKLFF. DNA of the CDR3: TGTGCCAGCAGCTCTCACAGGGCTGTGGCAACTAATGAAAAACTGTTTTTT.

The V and J genes are TRBV11-2 and TRBJ2-7; maybe TRBD1 (5 bases). The CDR3 covers 14 residues. Germline CDR1 SGHAT, CDR2 FQNNGV. V was pared by 1 base and J by 2 bases, with 9 bases between. CDR3 sequence reads: CASSLAAQAYEQYF. CDR3 DNA: TGTGCCAGCAGCTTAGCTGCACAGGCCTACGAGCAGTACTTC.

The V gene is TRBV6-6, the J gene TRBJ2-7, with 7 bases fitting TRBD1. Germline V gene data show CDR1 as MNHNY and CDR2 as SVGAGI (reference sequence). This CDR3 comprises 14 residues. The trim removed 8 bases at V and 0 bases at J, leaving 7 bases unmatched. The CDR3 nucleotides read TGTGCCAGCGGGTTGACAGGGTCCTCCTACGAGCAGTACTTC. Translated, it gives CASGLTGSSYEQYF.

On this clone: Given a far larger clone just one base away, this is likely a sequencing read error. This sequence joins TRBV10-2 and TRBJ2-1; D call uncertain. Trimming removed 2 bases from V and 3 bases from J, with 8 bases in between. The CDR3 loop spans 14 amino acids. The germline V gene has CDR1 WSHSY and CDR2 SAAADI. The CDR3 sequence is CASSELEIYNEQFF. DNA of the CDR3: TGCGCCAGCAGTGAGCTGGAGATCTACAATGAGCAGTTCTTC.

The chain joins TRBV25-1 to TRBJ2-3; no firm D call. This CDR3 comprises 10 residues. Per the germline V gene, CDR1 is MGHDK and CDR2 is SYGVNS. Trimming took 8 bases from V and 8 from J, leaving 8 bases between them. CDR3 in amino acids: CASFSGTQYF. DNA for the CDR3: TGTGCCAGCTTTTCCGGTACGCAGTATTTT.

This clone appeared a few times. DNA for the CDR3: TGTGCCAGCAGCTTACCAGGAGAGGATGGCTACACCTTC. It codes for CASSLPGEDGYTF. The gene calls are TRBV7-3 and TRBJ1-2; D not resolved. Germline V gene data show CDR1 as SGHTA and CDR2 as FQGTGA. V was clipped by 2 bases and J by 6 bases, with 10 bases between them. The CDR3 totals 13 residues.

This clone was found a few times. The chain recombines TRBV29-1 with TRBJ2-3; D unresolved. CDR1 is SQVTM, CDR2 ANQGSEA, per germline. The CDR3 has 10 amino acids. V dropped 8 bases and J dropped 0 bases, with 3 bases sitting between them. CDR3: CSTSTDTQYF. The CDR3 nucleotides are TGCAGCACAAGCACAGATACGCAGTATTTT.

This rearrangement joins TRBV10-3 to TRBJ2-3; no clear D gene. The CDR3 covers 14 residues. Germline-derived CDR1 and CDR2 are ENHRY and SYGVKD. The V and J ends lost 2 bases and 4 bases respectively, with 10 bases between them. The CDR3: CAISEGYRADTQYF. CDR3 nucleotide sequence: TGTGCCATCAGTGAGGGCTATCGGGCAGATACGCAGTATTTT.

This clone came up a few times. This rearrangement joins TRBV30 to TRBJ2-7; no clear D. The CDR3 is made up of 11 amino acids. Per the germline V gene, CDR1 is GTSNPN and CDR2 is SVGIG (reference sequence). Trimming removed 2 bases at V and 3 bases at J, with 5 bases between. The CDR3: CAWSLSYEQYF. The CDR3 nucleotides are TGTGCCTGGAGTCTCAGCTACGAGCAGTACTTC.

V usage is TRBV6-1 and J usage is TRBJ1-5, with D unresolved. CDR1 and CDR2 (germline): MNHNS, SASEGT. V was cut by 4 bases and J by 4 bases, with 23 bases left in between. The CDR3 runs to 18 residues. The CDR3 is CASSGGSPDFPLNQPQHF. The DNA for the CDR3 is TGTGCCAGCAGTGGGGGATCTCCTGACTTCCCGTTAAATCAGCCCCAGCATTTT.

The CDR3 region is CASSSPGAPYEQYF. CDR3 nucleotides: TGTGCCAGCAGCTCTCCGGGTGCCCCCTACGAGCAGTACTTC. This rearrangement joins TRBV7-9 to TRBJ2-7, with D uncertain. Germline CDR1 SEHNR, CDR2 FQNEAQ (reference sequence). With 4 bases removed from V and 2 bases from J, the gap between germline ends came to 12 bases. This CDR3 is 14 amino acids long.

The chain links TRBV9 to TRBJ1-1; D remains ambiguous. The CDR3 length is 15 residues. The V gene lost 0 bases and the J gene lost 0 bases, with 9 bases spanning the gap. The germline V gene has CDR1 SGDLS and CDR2 YYNGEE. The CDR3 loop reads CASSVEGLMNTEAFF. The CDR3 region has the DNA TGTGCCAGCAGCGTAGAGGGCCTCATGAACACTGAAGCTTTCTTT.

This chain uses TRBV6-5 with TRBJ1-4, with a possible D match to TRBD1 (6 bases). V was clipped by 0 bases and J by 7 bases, with 15 bases between them. Germline assignment: CDR1 MNHEY and CDR2 SVGAGI. The CDR3 consists of 16 residues. In DNA, the CDR3 is TGTGCCAGCAGTTACTCATGGGGGGCCCTGGGTGAAAAACTGTTTTTT. It codes for CASSYSWGALGEKLFF.

The V and J genes are TRBV27 and TRBJ2-1, with D unresolved. This CDR3 has 15 residues. V was trimmed by 3 bases and J by 9 bases, leaving 18 bases between them. CDR1 and CDR2 (germline): MNHEY, SMNVEV (reference sequence). CDR3 protein: CASSFGAPLLFEQFF. DNA for the CDR3: TGTGCCAGCAGTTTTGGAGCCCCCCTTTTGTTTGAGCAGTTCTTC.

The chain recombines TRBV6-1 with TRBJ2-7, with TRBD2 identical over 7 bases. CDR3 length: 11 amino acids. Germline V lookup: CDR1 MNHNS, CDR2 SASEGT. V shed 11 bases, J shed 6 bases, and the junction held 7 bases outside the gene matches. CDR3 nucleotide sequence: TGTGCCGTCGGGAGGTATCCCGAGCAGTACTTC. It specifies CAVGRYPEQYF.